Listed here are 24 T cell receptor beta chains from one sample, sequenced in a study of blood T cell repertoires in COVID-19. Data came from immunoSEQ multiplex PCR; TCRdb stores just in-frame clones and leaves some out. This sample has about 58,000 clones, with less than 90% found just once. Sequenced input: peripheral blood. The receptors originated from a woman aged 70-85 years with active COVID-19.

The chain joins TRBV11-2 to TRBJ2-1, with unresolved D. Germline lookup yields CDR1 SGHAT and CDR2 FQNNGV. This CDR3 spans 14 amino acids. The V end was cut by 5 bases, the J end by 9 bases, with 17 bases between. The chain's CDR3 is CASSPTPSRGEQFF. CDR3 sequence (DNA): TGTGCCAGCAGCCCCACTCCCTCCCGCGGTGAGCAGTTCTTC.

Points on this clone: Different DNA sequences within this sample yield the same CDR3. This rearrangement joins TRBV6-4 to TRBJ1-1; D is possibly TRBD1 (6 bases). The CDR3 spans 13 residues. The germline V and J ends were trimmed by 6 bases and 2 bases, with 10 bases remaining between them. Germline V CDR1 and CDR2: MRHNA, SNTAGT. This CDR3 is CASSRQVNTEAFF. The CDR3 region has the DNA TGTGCCAGCAGCAGACAGGTTAACACTGAAGCTTTCTTT.

This chain uses TRBV5-1 with TRBJ1-4; TRBD1 matches at 8 bases. Trimming removed 4 bases from V and 8 bases from J; junction bases left unmatched: 7. The CDR3 runs 14 residues. Germline V gene sequence: CDR1 SGHRS, CDR2 YFSETQ. The CDR3 DNA reads TGCGCCAGCAGCACCGGACAGGGAGACGAAAAACTGTTTTTT. This translates into CASSTGQGDEKLFF.

This clone was seen a handful of times. The V and J genes are TRBV6-6 and TRBJ2-7, with TRBD2 matching over 8 bases. The CDR3 runs to 16 residues. The germline V gene has CDR1 MNHNY and CDR2 SVGAGI (reference sequence). V shed 6 bases, J shed 2 bases, and the junction held 12 bases outside the gene matches. This CDR3 reads CASSQSSGSFTYEQYF. The CDR3 region has the DNA TGTGCCAGCAGCCAATCTAGCGGGTCTTTTACCTACGAGCAGTACTTC.

This chain joins TRBV19 and TRBJ2-2; 7 nucleotides align to TRBD2. V was clipped by 0 bases and J by 5 bases; unmatched bases: 0. Germline V CDR1 and CDR2: LNHDA, SQIVND (reference sequence). The CDR3 has 14 amino acids. The CDR3 nucleotides read TGTGCCAGTAGTATAGAGGGAGGGACCGGGGAGCTGTTTTTT. Its protein product is CASSIEGGTGELFF.

The chain recombines TRBV28 with TRBJ1-6; 9 bases agree with TRBD1. The CDR3 runs to 14 residues. The germline gives CDR1 MDHEN, CDR2 SYDVKM. J gave up 8 bases and V 6 bases, and 5 bases lay outside the gene matches. CDR3 bases: TGTGCCAGCAGCCTAGGGACAGGGTATTCACCCCTCCACTTT. This sequence encodes CASSLGTGYSPLHF.

The chain couples TRBV5-5 to TRBJ2-3; possible D gene TRBD2, 6 bases. Looked up from germline, CDR1 is SGHKS and CDR2 is YYEKEE (reference sequence). V lost 4 bases and J 3 bases, leaving 18 bases between the germline ends. The length of the CDR3 is 16 residues. The CDR3 protein is CASSPTSTSGTDTQYF. The CDR3 DNA sequence: TGTGCCAGCAGCCCTACTAGCACCAGTGGGACAGATACGCAGTATTTT.

The rearrangement uses TRBV7-2 and TRBJ2-7, with no clear D. Looked up from germline, CDR1 is SGHTA and CDR2 is FQGNSA. V was shortened by 5 bases and J by 0 bases, with 5 bases between the two germline ends. This CDR3 spans 12 amino acids. The CDR3 reads CASSPGSYEQYF. In DNA form, the CDR3 reads TGTGCCAGCAGCCCCGGCTCCTACGAGCAGTACTTC.

The gene calls are TRBV7-2 and TRBJ2-1; 12 bases are shared with TRBD2. V lost 7 bases to trimming and J lost 8 bases; unmatched junction nucleotides: 3. CDR1 is SGHTA and CDR2 is FQGNSA in the germline V gene. The CDR3 loop spans 13 amino acids. The CDR3 sequence: CASTTSGRYEQFF. The CDR3 DNA follows: TGTGCCAGCACCACTAGCGGGAGGTATGAGCAGTTCTTC.

The chain combines TRBV7-3 with TRBJ1-5; no definite D call. CDR3 length: 15 amino acids. CDR1 SGHTA and CDR2 FQGTGA come from the germline V gene. V shed 3 bases and J shed 6 bases, with 15 bases lying between them. CDR3: CASSLFGRRGQPQHF. The CDR3 DNA is TGTGCCAGCAGCTTGTTCGGGAGACGGGGTCAGCCCCAGCATTTT.

The chain carries TRBV5-4 and TRBJ2-1; unclear D gene. The V end was cut by 6 bases, the J end by 6 bases, with 7 bases between. The V gene's germline CDR1 is SGHNT and CDR2 YYREEE (reference sequence). The CDR3 has 11 amino acids. In nucleotides, the CDR3 is TGTGCCAGCACCTATCGCAATGAGCAGTTCTTC. It translates to CASTYRNEQFF.

This sequence joins TRBV18 and TRBJ1-3; 7 bases map to TRBD1. The J segment lost 0 bases and the V segment lost 5 bases, leaving 7 bases of the junction unmatched. The CDR3 sequence is 16 residues long. Germline V gene sequence: CDR1 KGHSH, CDR2 LQKENI. CDR3 sequence: CASSTGQASSGNTIYF. DNA for the CDR3: TGTGCCAGCTCAACTGGACAGGCGAGCTCTGGAAACACCATATATTTT. The full variable domain, rest sourced from reference TRBV18 and TRBJ1-3, is NAGVMQNPRHLVRRRGQEARLRCSPMKGHSHVYWYRQLPEEGLKFMVYLQKENIIDESGMPKERFSAEFPKEGPSILRIQQVVRGDSAAYFCASSTGQASSGNTIYFGEGSWLTVV.

This chain uses TRBV29-1 with TRBJ2-1, with 7 nucleotides matching TRBD2. The CDR3 sequence is 14 residues long. V trimming: 5 bases; J trimming: 3 bases; junction bases outside the gene matches: 7. Germline values: CDR1 SQVTM, CDR2 ANQGSEA. CDR3 sequence: CSVISGTYYNEQFF. The CDR3 region has the DNA TGCAGCGTTATAAGCGGGACTTACTACAATGAGCAGTTCTTC.

The chain recombines TRBV12-5 with TRBJ2-1; 9 bases are shared with TRBD1. The CDR3 spans 14 residues. Germline CDR1 reads LGHNT; CDR2 reads FRNRAP. J was trimmed by 7 bases and V by 6 bases; bases with no gene match: 7. The chain's CDR3 is CASGSDRGDNEQFF. In DNA, the CDR3 is TGTGCTAGTGGGTCGGACAGGGGTGATAATGAGCAGTTCTTC.

J is TRBJ1-3 and V is TRBV25-1; perhaps TRBD1 as D (5 bases). V was shortened by 6 bases and J by 0 bases, with 18 bases between the two germline ends. The germline CDR1 and CDR2 sequences are MGHDK and SYGVNS. This CDR3 region has 17 residues. The CDR3 DNA sequence: TGTGCCAGCAGACTCCTTCCGGGACTTGGCTCTGGAAACACCATATATTTT. Residues: CASRLLPGLGSGNTIYF.

This sequence joins TRBV6-5 and TRBJ2-7; possible D gene TRBD1, 5 bases. CDR3 size: 14 residues. CDR1 and CDR2 (germline): MNHEY, SVGAGI. V was clipped by 8 bases and J by 0 bases, with 14 bases between them. CDR3 coding DNA: TGTGCCAGCCCCAGGGTTGGTAACTCCTACGAGCAGTACTTC. Protein product: CASPRVGNSYEQYF.

The chain carries TRBV3-1 (or the pseudogene TRBV3-2) and TRBJ2-7; TRBD1 is a possible D gene (6 bases). This CDR3 has 13 amino acids. The germline V and J ends were trimmed by 3 bases and 6 bases, with 12 bases remaining between them. The germline V gene has CDR1 LGHDT and CDR2 YNNKEL (reference sequence). The CDR3 DNA reads as TGTGCCAGCAGCCAGGGGGCCCCTAGCGAGCAGTACTTC. Amino acids: CASSQGAPSEQYF.

This chain uses TRBV18 with TRBJ1-4; 9 bases align to TRBD1. The J segment lost 8 bases and the V segment lost 6 bases, leaving 7 bases of the junction unmatched. The CDR3 sequence is 14 residues long. Germline loops: CDR1 KGHSH, CDR2 LQKENI. The CDR3 coding sequence is TGTGCCAGCTCCCAAGGGACAGGGAAAGAAAAACTGTTTTTT. It is translated as CASSQGTGKEKLFF. Full variable domain (rest looked up from reference TRBV18 and TRBJ1-4): NAGVMQNPRHLVRRRGQEARLRCSPMKGHSHVYWYRQLPEEGLKFMVYLQKENIIDESGMPKERFSAEFPKEGPSILRIQQVVRGDSAAYFCASSQGTGKEKLFFGSGTQLSVL.

This clone was observed a few times. The chain recombines TRBV7-6 with TRBJ1-5; TRBD1 aligns across 9 bases. Unmatched junction bases numbered 6, after V lost 5 bases and J lost 7 bases. Per the germline V gene, CDR1 is SGHVS and CDR2 is FNYEAQ. This CDR3 comprises 14 residues. The CDR3: CASSLQGAEQPQHF. In DNA, the CDR3 is TGTGCCAGCAGCCTACAGGGGGCTGAACAGCCCCAGCATTTT.

This CDR3 reads CASSLWLANEQFF. The CDR3 DNA sequence: TGTGCCAGCAGCTTATGGCTAGCGAATGAGCAGTTCTTC. V usage is TRBV7-9 and J usage is TRBJ2-1; D might be TRBD2 (6 bases). The CDR3 is made up of 13 amino acids. V shed 2 bases and J shed 7 bases, with 9 bases lying between them. The V gene's germline CDR1 is SEHNR and CDR2 FQNEAQ (reference sequence).

The chain joins TRBV10-3 to TRBJ2-1; D may be TRBD2 (5 bases). The CDR3 runs 14 residues. The germline V and J ends were trimmed by 8 bases and 0 bases, with 11 bases remaining between them. Germline loops: CDR1 ENHRY, CDR2 SYGVKD. This chain's CDR3 is CAIATISSYNEQFF. The DNA for the CDR3 is TGTGCCATCGCGACTATTAGCTCCTACAATGAGCAGTTCTTC.

The chain carries TRBV2 and TRBJ1-3; no clear D gene. The germline V and J ends were trimmed by 4 bases and 7 bases, with 17 bases remaining between them. The length of the CDR3 is 15 residues. Looked up from germline, CDR1 is SNHLY and CDR2 is FYNNEI. The DNA of the CDR3 is TGTGCCAGCAGTGTCGGTAATTTGGGCCAGAACACCATATATTTT. This translates into CASSVGNLGQNTIYF. Based on the CDR3 plus reference TRBV2 and TRBJ1-3, the full variable domain is EPEVTQTPSHQVTQMGQEVILRCVPISNHLYFYWYRQILGQKVEFLVSFYNNEISEKSEIFDDQFSVERPDGSNFTLKIRSTKLEDSAMYFCASSVGNLGQNTIYFGEGSWLTVV.

This chain uses TRBV11-3 with TRBJ2-5; 11 nucleotides match TRBD2. CDR3 length: 16 amino acids. Germline CDR1 and CDR2: SGHNT and YENEEA. Losses at the gene ends were 4 bases for V and 0 bases for J; bases not matched to a gene: 4. The DNA of the CDR3 is TGTGCCAGCAGCTCCCCTAGCGGGAGGAACCAAGAGACCCAGTACTTC. Translated, it gives CASSSPSGRNQETQYF.

CDR3 nucleotide sequence: TGTGCCAGTAGTAACAGGGATAATTCACCCCTCCACTTT. Protein: CASSNRDNSPLHF. The rearrangement joins TRBV19 to TRBJ1-6, with D possibly TRBD1 on 6 matching bases. The V end was cut by 4 bases, the J end by 5 bases, with 6 bases between. CDR1 and CDR2 (germline): LNHDA, SQIVND (reference sequence). CDR3 length: 13 residues.